Listed below are T cell receptor beta chains from one sample, sequenced in a study of blood T cell repertoires in COVID-19. The assay was immunoSEQ multiplex PCR, and TCRdb's table has in-frame clones only and misses some. The table has 60,000 to 75,000 clones, around 85% seen once. Sequenced input: peripheral blood. The origin of the receptors is a woman older than 75 with active or convalescent COVID-19. The CDR3 runs from the conserved cysteine through the conserved F or W. Some rows mark clone size as missing; the rest say once, few, many or name a class of expanded clone.

v_call	j_call	clone_size	cdr3_aa
TRBV5-1	TRBJ1-1	-	CASSLLGANTEAFF
TRBV4-1	TRBJ1-5	many	CASSQEIYRSGEPQHF
TRBV3-1/TRBV3-2	TRBJ1-5	few	CASSTLNQPQHF
TRBV4-3	TRBJ1-4	once	CASSQSSGVHEKLFF
TRBV7-9	TRBJ1-2	-	CASSSTILSGNYGYTF
TRBV30	TRBJ1-2	-	CAWSVGGTYTF
TRBV25-1	TRBJ2-7	-	CASSGGGWEQYF
TRBV5-1	TRBJ2-1	once	CASSLVVLAGAGTYNEQFF
TRBV9	TRBJ2-5	-	CASSRGDGVTQYF
TRBV3-1/TRBV3-2	TRBJ2-2	-	CASSQGTGSTSGELFF
TRBV19	TRBJ1-2	-	CASSEGKRPANYGYTF
TRBV27	TRBJ1-1	-	CASSLRGRVAEAFF
TRBV19	TRBJ1-2	-	CASSLPGQGAFGYTF
TRBV6-5	TRBJ1-3	-	CASDQGSAGNTIYF
TRBV28	TRBJ1-3	-	CASSEIGTGTGNTIYF
TRBV12-3/TRBV12-4	TRBJ1-1	-	CASKTVNTEAFF
TRBV7-9	TRBJ1-4	-	CASTLNSEKLFF
TRBV19	TRBJ2-3	-	CASSLSSTTDTQYF
TRBV19	TRBJ1-5	few	CATCRGYDSNQPQHF
TRBV5-8	TRBJ1-4	-	CASSRPGVNEKLFF
TRBV11-2	TRBJ1-2	-	CASSWTGGTIYGYTF
TRBV7-3	TRBJ2-5	-	CASSPTREETQYF
TRBV7-2	TRBJ2-2	-	CASSSQGLRGELFF
TRBV19	TRBJ1-5	many	CASTGTGVSSNQPQHF
TRBV5-8	TRBJ2-5	-	CASRFLAGARQETQYF
TRBV11-3	TRBJ2-7	-	CASSWGSSSSYEQYF